The 17 T cell receptor beta chains presented below share a single source sample, sequenced in a study of molecular identifiers for immune sequencing clone quantification. TCRdb ran MiXCR on the PCR reads and lists one entry per CDR3 protein. The table lists about 510,000 distinct CDR3 sequences, around 23% of them singletons, with just over 0.75% in the top ten. The specimen sequenced was naive CD8+ T cells from blood, with Jurkat cell RNA spiked in. Noted subset: FACS-sorted CD8+CD4-CCR7+CD45RA+ naive T cells. These receptors were collected from a human donor in good health. Some libraries in this study had Jurkat cell RNA spiked in.

This clonotype was detected ten times or more. The rearrangement joins TRBV4-1 to TRBJ1-1; 8 positions match TRBD1. This CDR3 is 14 amino acids long. V was pared by 4 bases and J by 6 bases, with 7 bases of the junction left unmatched. The V gene's germline CDR1 is MGHRA and CDR2 YSYEKL. The CDR3 protein is CASSPTGGYAEAFF. CDR3 nucleotide sequence: TGCGCCAGCAGCCCTACAGGGGGGTACGCTGAAGCTTTCTTT.

V and J are TRBV15 and TRBJ1-5; possible D gene TRBD1, 5 bases. V was shortened by 0 bases and J by 2 bases, with 8 bases between the two germline ends. CDR3 size: 15 residues. Germline V gene data show CDR1 as LNHNV and CDR2 as YYDKDF (reference sequence). CDR3 coding DNA: TGTGCCACCAGCAGAGATCTAGGGGGCAATCAGCCCCAGCATTTT. Its protein product is CATSRDLGGNQPQHF.

The rearrangement joins TRBV6-2 or TRBV6-3 to TRBJ2-1; weak D call: TRBD2 (5 bases). Trimming removed 4 bases at V and 8 bases at J, with 21 bases between. The CDR3 sequence is 16 residues long. CDR1 MNHEY and CDR2 SVGEGT come from the germline V gene. CDR3 in DNA: TGTGCCAGCAGTTCACGAGACTACCGGAAGAGGGATGAGCAGTTCTTC. Its translation: CASSSRDYRKRDEQFF.

This clonotype was observed many times. The V call is TRBV7-3, the J call TRBJ1-1; D gene unclear. The germline V gene has CDR1 SGHTA and CDR2 FQGTGA. The CDR3 sequence is 13 residues long. V shed 6 bases and J shed 2 bases, with 10 bases lying between them. As DNA, the CDR3 is TGTGCCAGCAGTCGACATCTAAACACTGAAGCTTTCTTT. Its translation is CASSRHLNTEAFF.

Ten or more counts support this clonotype. The CDR3, as DNA: TGTGCCAGCAGACCTACGGGGGCCAGCCCCTACAATGAGCAGTTCTTC. This gives the protein CASRPTGASPYNEQFF. The chain uses TRBV11-2 and TRBJ2-1; D possibly uses TRBD1 or TRBD2 (6 bases each). Germline-derived CDR1 and CDR2 are SGHAT and FQNNGV. The CDR3 sequence is 16 residues long. Trimming shortened V by 6 bases and J by 2 bases, and 17 bases separated the two germline ends.

There are a few counts of this clonotype. The genes are TRBV4-1 and TRBJ2-5; D possibly uses TRBD1 or TRBD2 (5 bases each). The CDR3 spans 14 residues. Germline V gene data show CDR1 as MGHRA and CDR2 as YSYEKL. Between the trimmed V and J ends, which lost 4 bases and 4 bases, there was a span of 13 bases. CDR3 sequence (DNA): TGCGCCAGCAGCCCACAGGAGAGGGGAGAGACCCAGTACTTC. Protein: CASSPQERGETQYF.

J is TRBJ1-5 and V is TRBV19; D perhaps matches TRBD1 (6 bases). V lost 3 bases to trimming and J lost 5 bases, with 14 bases between them. This CDR3 contains 15 residues. Germline CDR1 reads LNHDA; CDR2 reads SQIVND (reference sequence). Here the CDR3 reads CASSILSGADQPQHF. CDR3 DNA: TGTGCCAGTAGTATTCTTTCAGGGGCCGATCAGCCCCAGCATTTT.

This clonotype appeared many times. The chain carries TRBV20-1 and TRBJ2-7; D remains unclear. V gave up 5 bases and J gave up 6 bases, with 14 bases separating them. The V gene's germline CDR1 is DFQATT and CDR2 SNEGSKA (reference sequence). This CDR3 spans 12 amino acids. Here the CDR3 DNA reads TGCAGTGCTTTGTTCAAGCCCCTCGAGCAGTACTTC. Residues: CSALFKPLEQYF.

This clonotype was found a few times. This chain joins TRBV19 and TRBJ1-2, with D unclear. Looked up from germline, CDR1 is LNHDA and CDR2 is SQIVND (reference sequence). V was pared by 4 bases and J by 0 bases, with 6 bases between. CDR3 length: 13 amino acids. CDR3 DNA: TGTGCCAGTAGTACAGACCCTAACTATGGCTACACCTTC. It translates to CASSTDPNYGYTF.

This clonotype was recorded a few times. CDR3 nucleotides: TGTGCCAGCAGTTTTCGGGGGCTAAGGTCCTACGAGCAGTACTTC. Its translation is CASSFRGLRSYEQYF. The chain combines TRBV28 with TRBJ2-7; D may be TRBD1 or TRBD2 (6 bases each). The V gene lost 3 bases and the J gene lost 1 base, with 13 bases spanning the gap. This CDR3 contains 15 residues. The germline V gene encodes CDR1 MDHEN and CDR2 SYDVKM.

This clonotype has at least ten counts. The chain carries TRBV4-1 and TRBJ2-7, with D perhaps matching TRBD1 (5 bases). Germline-derived CDR1 and CDR2 are MGHRA and YSYEKL. This CDR3 spans 14 amino acids. V was cut by 1 base and J by 2 bases, with 9 bases left in between. CDR3 sequence reads: CASSQGTPAYEQYF. CDR3 coding DNA: TGCGCCAGCAGCCAAGGGACACCGGCCTACGAGCAGTACTTC.

In the case of this clonotype: Here the CDR3 omits its conserved ending phenylalanine or tryptophan, so a read error is the likely source. V usage is TRBV20-1 and J usage is TRBJ1-6; D gene uncertain. The CDR3 spans 15 residues. The germline V gene encodes CDR1 DFQATT and CDR2 SNEGSKA (reference sequence). With 0 bases removed from V and 0 bases from J, the gap between germline ends came to 6 bases. CDR3 in DNA: TGCAGTGCTAGAGAGAGGAGCTCCTATAATTCACCCCTCCACTCT. Protein: CSARERSSYNSPLHS.

This clonotype was observed once. Given a much more abundant clone one base away, this may be a read error. The chain joins TRBV13 to TRBJ1-6; 7 bases are shared with TRBD1. Trimming removed 2 bases from V and 7 bases from J; junction bases left unmatched: 2. Germline loops: CDR1 PRHDT, CDR2 FYEKMQ (reference sequence). The CDR3 has 14 residues. The CDR3 DNA follows: TGTGCCAGCAGCTTAAGGGGGCGGAATTCACCCCTCCACTTT. This sequence encodes CASSLRGRNSPLHF.

About this clonotype: This likely comes from a read error, as the CDR3 has no conserved phenylalanine or tryptophan at its end. The DNA is left out, because the CDR3 cannot be placed on it with certainty; the CDR3 is given as TCRdb lists it. CDR3 region: CSVSPGLQRPFI. The chain has TRBV29-1 and TRBJ2-1; TRBD2, the table's D call, lacks a check against the DNA. Both ends counted, the CDR3 spans 12 residues. Germline V gene data show CDR1 as SQVTM and CDR2 as ANQGSEA.

This clonotype was detected ten times or more. The gene calls are TRBV10-3 and TRBJ2-3, with D perhaps matching TRBD1 or TRBD2 (5 bases each). From germline, CDR1 is ENHRY and CDR2 SYGVKD. The CDR3 runs to 13 residues. V was pared by 10 bases and J by 2 bases, with 13 bases between. Written as DNA, the CDR3 is TGTGCCACCCAGGGACCGATCACAGATACGCAGTATTTT. This codes for CATQGPITDTQYF.

The gene calls are TRBV7-9 and TRBJ1-3, with TRBD1 as a possible D gene (6 bases). Trimming stripped 7 bases from V and 0 bases from J, with 16 bases between. Germline V gene data show CDR1 as SEHNR and CDR2 as FQNEAQ (reference sequence). The CDR3 extends over 16 amino acids. This CDR3 reads CASMITGFSSGNTIYF. The CDR3 DNA reads TGTGCCAGCATGATAACAGGGTTCAGCTCTGGAAACACCATATATTTT. Full variable domain (rest looked up from reference TRBV7-9 and TRBJ1-3): DTGVSQNPRHKITKRGQNVTFRCDPISEHNRLYWYRQTLGQGPEFLTYFQNEAQLEKSRLLSDRFSAERPKGSFSTLEIQRTEQGDSAMYLCASMITGFSSGNTIYFGEGSWLTVV.

There are many counts of this clonotype. CDR3 protein: CASSLWGRRSYEQYF. The CDR3, as DNA: TGTGCCAGCAGCTTGTGGGGTAGGAGGTCGTACGAGCAGTACTTC. J is TRBJ2-7 and V is TRBV5-6; D might be TRBD2 (5 bases). The CDR3 extends over 15 amino acids. With 1 base removed from V and 4 bases from J, the gap between germline ends came to 15 bases. Germline loops: CDR1 SGHDT, CDR2 YYEEEE.